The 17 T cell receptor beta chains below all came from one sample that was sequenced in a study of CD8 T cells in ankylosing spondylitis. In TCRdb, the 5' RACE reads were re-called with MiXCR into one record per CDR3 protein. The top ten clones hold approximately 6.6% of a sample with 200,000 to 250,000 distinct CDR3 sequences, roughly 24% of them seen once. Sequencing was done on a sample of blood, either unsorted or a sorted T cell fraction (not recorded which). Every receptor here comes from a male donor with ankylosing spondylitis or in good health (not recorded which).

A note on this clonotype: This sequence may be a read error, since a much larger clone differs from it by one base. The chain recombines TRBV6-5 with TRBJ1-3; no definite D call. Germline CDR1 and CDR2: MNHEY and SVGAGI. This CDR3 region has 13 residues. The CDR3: CASSYGPENPIYF. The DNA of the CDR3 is TGTGCCAGCAGTTACGGCCCGGAAAACCCCATATATTTT.

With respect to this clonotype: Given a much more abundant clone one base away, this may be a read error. The CDR3 loop reads CASPHETGYYNEQFF. For the CDR3, the DNA is TGTGCCAGCCCACACGAGACAGGGTACTACAATGAGCAGTTCTTC. The V call is TRBV18, the J call TRBJ2-1; 7 bases are shared with TRBD1. Germline V gene data show CDR1 as KGHSH and CDR2 as LQKENI. There are 15 residues in the CDR3. J gave up 3 bases and V 8 bases, and 10 bases lay outside the gene matches.

CDR3 residues: CASSPKGGLHEQYF. CDR3 nucleotides: TGTGCCAGCAGCCCCAAGGGGGGGTTACACGAGCAGTACTTC. The chain joins TRBV7-2 to TRBJ2-7; tentatively, D is TRBD2 (7 bases). Trimming removed 5 bases from V and 5 bases from J, with 16 bases in between. The CDR3 extends over 14 amino acids. The germline V gene encodes CDR1 SGHTA and CDR2 FQGNSA.

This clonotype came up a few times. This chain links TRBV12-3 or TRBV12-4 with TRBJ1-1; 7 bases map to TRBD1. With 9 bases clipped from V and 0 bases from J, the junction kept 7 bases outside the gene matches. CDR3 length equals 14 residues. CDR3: CASKTGYMNTEAFF. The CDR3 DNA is TGTGCCAGTAAGACAGGGTACATGAACACTGAAGCTTTCTTT.

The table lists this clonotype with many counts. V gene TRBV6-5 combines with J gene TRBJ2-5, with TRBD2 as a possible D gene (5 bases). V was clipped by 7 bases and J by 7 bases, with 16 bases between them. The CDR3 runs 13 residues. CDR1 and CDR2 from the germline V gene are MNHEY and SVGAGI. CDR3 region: CASNSILEGTQYF. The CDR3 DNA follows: TGTGCCAGCAATTCCATCCTAGAGGGGACCCAGTACTTC.

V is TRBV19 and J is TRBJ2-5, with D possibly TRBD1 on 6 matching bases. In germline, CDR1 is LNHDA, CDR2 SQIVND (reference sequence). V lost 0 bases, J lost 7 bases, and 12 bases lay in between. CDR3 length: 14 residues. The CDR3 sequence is CASSIEGGVSTQYF. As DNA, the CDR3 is TGTGCCAGTAGTATAGAAGGGGGAGTGTCGACCCAGTACTTC. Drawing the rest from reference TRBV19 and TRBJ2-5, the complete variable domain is DGGITQSPKYLFRKEGQNVTLSCEQNLNHDAMYWYRQDPGQGLRLIYYSQIVNDFQKGDIAEGYSVSREKKESFPLTVTSAQKNPTAFYLCASSIEGGVSTQYFGPGTRLLVL.

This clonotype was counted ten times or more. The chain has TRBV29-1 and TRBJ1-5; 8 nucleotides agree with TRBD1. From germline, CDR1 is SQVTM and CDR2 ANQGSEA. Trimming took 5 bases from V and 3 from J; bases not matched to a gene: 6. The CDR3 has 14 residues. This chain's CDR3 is CSVRTGPANQPQHF. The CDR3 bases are TGCAGCGTTCGGACAGGGCCGGCCAATCAGCCCCAGCATTTT.

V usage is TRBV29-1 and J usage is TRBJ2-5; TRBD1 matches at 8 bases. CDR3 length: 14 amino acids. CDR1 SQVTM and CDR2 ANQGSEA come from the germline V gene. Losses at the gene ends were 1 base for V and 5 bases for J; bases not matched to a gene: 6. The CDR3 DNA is TGCAGCGTTGAAGGGAGGACAGGGTGGGAGACCCAGTACTTC. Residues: CSVEGRTGWETQYF.

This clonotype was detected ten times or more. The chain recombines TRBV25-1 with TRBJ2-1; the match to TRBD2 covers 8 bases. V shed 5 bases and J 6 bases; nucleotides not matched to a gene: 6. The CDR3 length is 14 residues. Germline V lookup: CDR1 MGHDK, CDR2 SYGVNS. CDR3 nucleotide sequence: TGTGCCAGCAGTCGCAGCGGGGGCCTCAATGAGCAGTTCTTC. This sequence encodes CASSRSGGLNEQFF.

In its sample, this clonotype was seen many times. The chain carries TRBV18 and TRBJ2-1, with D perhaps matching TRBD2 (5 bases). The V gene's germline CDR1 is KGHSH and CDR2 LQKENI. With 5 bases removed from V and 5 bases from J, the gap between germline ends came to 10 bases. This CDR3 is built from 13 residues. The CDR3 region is CASSKTRDNEQFF. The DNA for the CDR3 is TGTGCCAGCTCAAAAACTAGAGACAATGAGCAGTTCTTC.

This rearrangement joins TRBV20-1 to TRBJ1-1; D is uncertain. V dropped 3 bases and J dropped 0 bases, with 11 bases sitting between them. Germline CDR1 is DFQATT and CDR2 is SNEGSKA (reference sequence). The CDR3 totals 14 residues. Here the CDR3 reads CSASPQVLNTEAFF. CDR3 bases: TGCAGTGCTAGCCCTCAGGTTCTGAACACTGAAGCTTTCTTT.

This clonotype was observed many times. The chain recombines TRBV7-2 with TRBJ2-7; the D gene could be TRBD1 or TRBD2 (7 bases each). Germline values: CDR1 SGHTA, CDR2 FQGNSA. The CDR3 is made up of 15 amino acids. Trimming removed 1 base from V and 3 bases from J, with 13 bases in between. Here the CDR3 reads CASSLGGQRGYEQYF. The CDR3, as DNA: TGTGCCAGCAGCTTAGGGGGACAGCGGGGCTACGAGCAGTACTTC.

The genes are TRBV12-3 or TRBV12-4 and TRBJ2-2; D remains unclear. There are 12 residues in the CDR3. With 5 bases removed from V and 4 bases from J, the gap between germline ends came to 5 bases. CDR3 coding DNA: TGTGCCAGCAGTACTTTCACCGGGGAGCTGTTTTTT. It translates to CASSTFTGELFF.

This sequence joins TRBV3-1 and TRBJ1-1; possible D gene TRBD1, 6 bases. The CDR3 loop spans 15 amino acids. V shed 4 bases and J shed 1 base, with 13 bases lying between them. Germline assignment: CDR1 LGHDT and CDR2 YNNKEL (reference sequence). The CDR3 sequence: CASSRIGGGNTEAFF. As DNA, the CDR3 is TGTGCCAGCAGCCGAATAGGGGGTGGGAACACTGAAGCTTTCTTT.

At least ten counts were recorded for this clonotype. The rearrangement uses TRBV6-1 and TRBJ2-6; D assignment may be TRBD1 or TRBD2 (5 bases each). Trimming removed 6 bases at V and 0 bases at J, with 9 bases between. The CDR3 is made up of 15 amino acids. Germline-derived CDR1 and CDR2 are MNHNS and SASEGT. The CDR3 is CASRPGTSGANVLTF. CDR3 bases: TGTGCCAGCAGACCGGGGACCTCTGGGGCCAACGTCCTGACTTTC.

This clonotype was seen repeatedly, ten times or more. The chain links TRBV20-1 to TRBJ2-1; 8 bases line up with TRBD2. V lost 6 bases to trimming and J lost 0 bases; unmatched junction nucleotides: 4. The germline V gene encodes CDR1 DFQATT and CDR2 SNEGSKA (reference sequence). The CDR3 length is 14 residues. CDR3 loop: CSALSGSSYNEQFF. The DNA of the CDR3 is TGCAGTGCCCTAAGCGGGAGCTCCTACAATGAGCAGTTCTTC.

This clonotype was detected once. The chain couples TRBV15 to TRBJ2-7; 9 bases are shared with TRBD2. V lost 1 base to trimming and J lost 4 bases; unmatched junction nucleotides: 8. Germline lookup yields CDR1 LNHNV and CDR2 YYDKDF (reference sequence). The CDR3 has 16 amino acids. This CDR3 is CATSRAGSGSIYEQYF. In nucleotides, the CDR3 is TGTGCCACCAGCAGAGCGGGTAGCGGGAGTATATACGAGCAGTACTTC.